The 18 T cell receptor beta chains reported below all come from one sample, sequenced in a study of blood T cell repertoires in COVID-19. Some clones are missing from TCRdb's copy, which holds only in-frame ones; the method was immunoSEQ multiplex PCR. The repertoire holds 75,000 to 90,000 clones, with less than 95% as singletons. Specimen: peripheral blood. These receptors all stem from a man aged 18 to 35 with COVID-19, enrolled during active disease.

The gene calls are TRBV21-1 and TRBJ2-1; the table's TRBD2 call for D was not verified on the DNA. TRBV21-1 is a pseudogene locus. The CDR3 consists of 22 residues. This CDR3 reads CASSKVPSQGSSGSHNYNEQFF. The CDR3 coding sequence is TGTGCCAGCAGCAAAGTCCCCTCACAGGGTTCGAGCGGGAGCCATAATTACAATGAGCAGTTCTTC.

This chain uses TRBV27 with TRBJ1-5; TRBD1 might be the D (5 bases). From germline, CDR1 is MNHEY and CDR2 SMNVEV (reference sequence). The CDR3 totals 14 residues. Trimming took 3 bases from V and 3 from J, leaving 9 bases between them. The DNA for the CDR3 is TGTGCCAGCAGTTTCCGACAGATCAATCAGCCCCAGCATTTT. It yields the protein CASSFRQINQPQHF.

V usage is TRBV30 and J usage is TRBJ2-3, with D perhaps TRBD1 (5 bases). V shed 3 bases and J shed 1 base, with 11 bases lying between them. Germline V gene sequence: CDR1 GTSNPN, CDR2 SVGIG (reference sequence). This CDR3 has 14 residues. The CDR3 nucleotides read TGTGCCTGGAGGGGCGAAGGGGGCACAGATACGCAGTATTTT. This codes for CAWRGEGGTDTQYF.

The rearrangement links TRBV5-8 to TRBJ1-6; 7 bases line up with TRBD1. This CDR3 has 15 amino acids. Unmatched junction bases numbered 4, after V lost 0 bases and J lost 7 bases. Germline CDR1 SGHTS, CDR2 YDEGEE. The CDR3 nucleotides read TGTGCCAGCAGCTTGGTAACAGGGGCCAATTCACCCCTCCACTTT. As protein: CASSLVTGANSPLHF.

CDR3 sequence (DNA): TGCAGCGCCCAATGGCGACTAGCGGGATTATACGAGCAGTACTTC. Translation: CSAQWRLAGLYEQYF. This sequence joins TRBV29-1 and TRBJ2-7; 11 bases match TRBD2. V shed 7 bases and J 4 bases; nucleotides not matched to a gene: 12. CDR1 and CDR2 from the germline V gene are SQVTM and ANQGSEA. CDR3 length: 15 amino acids.

V usage is TRBV7-9 and J usage is TRBJ2-2, with 7 nucleotides matching TRBD2. The CDR3 loop spans 17 amino acids. Germline trimming cut 1 base from V and 4 bases from J; bases unmatched to any gene: 9. Germline V gives CDR1 SEHNR, CDR2 FQNEAQ (reference sequence). For the CDR3, the DNA is TGTGCCAGCAGCTTAGGTGGCGGGGGAGGCGGCACCGGGGAGCTGTTTTTT. Translation: CASSLGGGGGGTGELFF.

Turning to this clone: One junction end does not reproduce the germline sequence, and a read error may be involved. The chain recombines TRBV4-1 with TRBJ1-4; D unclear. Germline CDR1 MGHRA, CDR2 YSYEKL. The CDR3 spans 14 residues. CDR3 residues: CASSLFATNEKLLF. The CDR3 nucleotides are TGCGCCAGCAGCCTATTTGCAACTAATGAAAAACTGCTTTTT.

The V gene is TRBV24-1, the J gene TRBJ2-7; 11 bases are shared with TRBD1. This CDR3 is 16 amino acids long. Germline-derived CDR1 and CDR2 are KGHDR and SFDVKD. V trimming: 3 bases; J trimming: 2 bases; junction bases outside the gene matches: 5. The CDR3 region has the DNA TGTGCCACCAGTGATCCGCGGGACAGGGGGGCCTACGAGCAGTACTTC. Translating gives CATSDPRDRGAYEQYF.

The J gene is TRBJ2-7, the V gene TRBV2, with D perhaps TRBD1 (6 bases). The germline V gene encodes CDR1 SNHLY and CDR2 FYNNEI. V was shortened by 7 bases and J by 6 bases, with 19 bases between the two germline ends. The CDR3 sequence is 14 residues long. This CDR3 reads CASKIRDGGREQYF. The CDR3 region has the DNA TGTGCCAGCAAGATTCGGGATGGGGGCCGCGAGCAGTACTTC.

This clone was recorded once. The chain is built from TRBV21-1 and TRBJ1-3; the D segment call TRBD1 is taken from the table without a DNA check. TRBV21-1 is an annotated pseudogene. The CDR3 loop spans 20 amino acids. The CDR3 loop is CASSTRRSKLGQGRGNTIYF. The CDR3 DNA follows: TGTGCCAGCAGCACCAGGAGGTCCAAGCTTGGACAGGGTCGTGGAAACACCATATATTTT.

The chain combines TRBV12-3 or TRBV12-4 with TRBJ2-1; 8 nucleotides match TRBD2. Unmatched junction bases numbered 6, after V lost 6 bases and J lost 8 bases. This CDR3 spans 13 amino acids. In DNA form, the CDR3 reads TGTGCCAGCAGGACCGGGACTAGAGATGAGCAGTTCTTC. Encoded protein: CASRTGTRDEQFF.

The chain has TRBV9 and TRBJ2-2; D is possibly TRBD2 (6 bases). The CDR3 contains 15 residues. Germline V gives CDR1 SGDLS, CDR2 YYNGEE. Trimming removed 0 bases at V and 7 bases at J, with 13 bases between. The CDR3 region has the DNA TGTGCCAGCAGCGTAGACGCGGGACGGAACGGGGAGCTGTTTTTT. Translating gives CASSVDAGRNGELFF.

V usage is TRBV5-5 and J usage is TRBJ2-3; D is uncertain. The ends were cut back, 0 bases at V and 2 bases at J, with 10 bases in the middle. CDR1 and CDR2 (germline): SGHKS, YYEKEE (reference sequence). The CDR3 runs to 15 residues. CDR3 in DNA: TGTGCCAGCAGCTTGGAGGCGGTTCACACAGATACGCAGTATTTT. Its translation is CASSLEAVHTDTQYF.

This chain connects TRBV6-5 to TRBJ1-2, with 11 bases lining up with TRBD1. Germline CDR1 and CDR2: MNHEY and SVGAGI. CDR3 length: 15 residues. After removal of 4 bases from V and 1 base from J, the junction contained 2 bases not matched to a gene. CDR3 residues: CASSLGQGDNYGYTF. CDR3 in DNA: TGTGCCAGCAGTTTGGGACAGGGGGATAACTATGGCTACACCTTC.

The CDR3 DNA sequence: TGTGCCAGCAGTGAGGACATTAGTTACGAGCAGTACTTC. Translating it yields CASSEDISYEQYF. The rearrangement joins TRBV2 to TRBJ2-7, with D possibly matching TRBD1 (5 bases). Germline V gene data show CDR1 as SNHLY and CDR2 as FYNNEI. The CDR3 runs 13 residues. Trimming removed 3 bases at V and 4 bases at J, with 10 bases between.

This clone was counted a few times. The V gene is TRBV20-1, the J gene TRBJ2-1, with 10 bases lining up with TRBD1. There are 11 residues in the CDR3. The germline CDR1 and CDR2 sequences are DFQATT and SNEGSKA (reference sequence). The CDR3 coding sequence is TGCGCAGGGACAGGGGAGAATGAGCAGTTCTTC. Translation: CAGTGENEQFF.

The rearrangement joins TRBV10-3 to TRBJ1-3, with no clear D. Germline values: CDR1 ENHRY, CDR2 SYGVKD. The CDR3 is 13 amino acids. Trimming took 6 bases from V and 0 from J, leaving 6 bases between them. Written as DNA, the CDR3 is TGTGCCATCAGCCCAAACTCTGGAAACACCATATATTTT. This gives the protein CAISPNSGNTIYF.

V and J are TRBV5-6 and TRBJ2-1; D is unclear. The CDR3 spans 12 residues. From germline, CDR1 is SGHDT and CDR2 YYEEEE. The V end was cut by 0 bases, the J end by 7 bases, with 5 bases between. CDR3 protein: CASSLGRNEQFF. As DNA, the CDR3 is TGTGCCAGCAGCTTGGGGAGAAATGAGCAGTTCTTC. Drawing the rest from reference TRBV5-6 and TRBJ2-1, the complete variable domain is DAGVTQSPTHLIKTRGQQVTLRCSPKSGHDTVSWYQQALGQGPQFIFQYYEEEERQRGNFPDRFSGHQFPNYSSELNVNALLLGDSALYLCASSLGRNEQFFGPGTRLTVL.